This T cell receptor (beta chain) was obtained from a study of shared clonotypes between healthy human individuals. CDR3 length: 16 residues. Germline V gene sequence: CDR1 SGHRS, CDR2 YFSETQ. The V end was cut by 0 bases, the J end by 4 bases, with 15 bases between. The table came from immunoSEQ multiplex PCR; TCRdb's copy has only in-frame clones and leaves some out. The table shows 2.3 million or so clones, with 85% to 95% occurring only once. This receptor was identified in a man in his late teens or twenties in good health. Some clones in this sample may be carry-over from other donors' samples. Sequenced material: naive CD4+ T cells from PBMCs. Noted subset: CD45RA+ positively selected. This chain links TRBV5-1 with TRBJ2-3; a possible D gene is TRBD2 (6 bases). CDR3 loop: CASSLDLASWADTQYF. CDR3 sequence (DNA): TGCGCCAGCAGCTTGGATCTAGCGTCCTGGGCAGATACGCAGTATTTT.